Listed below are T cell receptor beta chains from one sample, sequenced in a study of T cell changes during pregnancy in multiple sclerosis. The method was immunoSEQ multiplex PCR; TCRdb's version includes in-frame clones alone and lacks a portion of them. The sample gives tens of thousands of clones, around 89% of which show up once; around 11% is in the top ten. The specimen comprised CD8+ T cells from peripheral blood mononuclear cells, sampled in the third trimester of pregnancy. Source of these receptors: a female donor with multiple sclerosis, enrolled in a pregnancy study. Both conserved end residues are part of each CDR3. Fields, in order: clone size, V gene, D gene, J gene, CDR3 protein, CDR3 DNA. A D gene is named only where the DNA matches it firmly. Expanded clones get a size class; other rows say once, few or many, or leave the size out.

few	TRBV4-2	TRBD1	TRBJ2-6	CASSQQGTGSPGANVLTF	TGTGCCAGCAGCCAGCAAGGGACAGGGAGCCCTGGGGCCAACGTCCTGACTTTC
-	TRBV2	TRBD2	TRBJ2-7	CASSTSGSSYEQYF	TGTGCCAGCAGTACTAGCGGGAGTAGTTACGAGCAGTACTTC
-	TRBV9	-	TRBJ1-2	CASSVVTGLHYGYTF	TGTGCCAGCAGCGTAGTGACAGGTCTGCACTATGGCTACACCTTC
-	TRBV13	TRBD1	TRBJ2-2	CASSPRTGNTGELFF	TGTGCCAGCAGCCCCCGGACAGGGAACACCGGGGAGCTGTTTTTT
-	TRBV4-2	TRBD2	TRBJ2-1	CASSLLAGLSNEQFF	TGTGCCAGCAGCTTACTAGCGGGCCTGAGCAATGAGCAGTTCTTC
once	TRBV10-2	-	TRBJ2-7	CASSASTDYYEQYF	TGCGCCAGCAGCGCCTCGACGGACTACTACGAGCAGTACTTC
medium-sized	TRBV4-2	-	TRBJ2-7	CASSQGAGDTPHEQYF	TGTGCCAGCAGCCAAGGGGCGGGGGACACCCCCCACGAGCAGTACTTC
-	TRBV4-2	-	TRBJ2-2	CASSQGDSWAELFF	TGTGCCAGCAGCCAAGGGGACTCCTGGGCGGAGCTGTTTTTT
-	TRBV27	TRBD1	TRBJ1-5	CARDRVFQPQHF	TGTGCCAGGGACAGGGTTTTTCAGCCCCAGCATTTT
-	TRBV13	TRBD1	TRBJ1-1	CASSHRTGVFGSFF	TGTGCCAGCAGCCACAGGACAGGGGTCTTTGGGTCTTTCTTT
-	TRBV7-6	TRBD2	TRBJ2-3	CASSLEFSGLAGVQDTQYF	TGTGCCAGCAGCTTAGAGTTTTCCGGACTAGCGGGAGTTCAAGATACGCAGTATTTT
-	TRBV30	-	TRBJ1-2	CAWSAPHEVAYGYTF	TGTGCCTGGAGTGCCCCTCACGAGGTGGCCTATGGCTACACCTTC
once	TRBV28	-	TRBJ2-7	CASSPQGTFRDEQYF	TGTGCCAGCAGTCCACAGGGGACTTTCAGGGACGAGCAGTACTTC
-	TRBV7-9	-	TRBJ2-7	CASSFINRRSYEQYF	TGTGCCAGCAGCTTTATCAACCGCCGGTCCTACGAGCAGTACTTC
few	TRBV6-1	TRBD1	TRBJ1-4	CASSEAGGAEKLFF	TGTGCCAGCAGTGAAGCAGGGGGCGCGGAAAAACTGTTTTTT
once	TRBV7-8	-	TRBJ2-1	CASSLRNEQFF	TGTGCCAGCTCCCTCCGCAATGAGCAGTTCTTC